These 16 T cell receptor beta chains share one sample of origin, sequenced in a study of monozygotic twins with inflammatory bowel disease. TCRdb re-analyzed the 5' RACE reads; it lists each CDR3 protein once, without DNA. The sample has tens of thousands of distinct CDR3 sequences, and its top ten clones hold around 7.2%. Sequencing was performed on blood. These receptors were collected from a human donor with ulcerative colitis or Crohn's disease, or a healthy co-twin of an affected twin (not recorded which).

The CDR3 region is CASSSRMMTGPYEQYF. V is TRBV7-8 and J is TRBJ2-7. The CDR3 sequence is 16 residues long. Germline V lookup: CDR1 SGHVS, CDR2 FQNEAQ.

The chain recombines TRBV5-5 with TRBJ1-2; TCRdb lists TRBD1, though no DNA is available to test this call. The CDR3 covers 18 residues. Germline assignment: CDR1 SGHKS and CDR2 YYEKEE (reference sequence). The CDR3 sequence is CASRPSLGTGDLSYGYTF.

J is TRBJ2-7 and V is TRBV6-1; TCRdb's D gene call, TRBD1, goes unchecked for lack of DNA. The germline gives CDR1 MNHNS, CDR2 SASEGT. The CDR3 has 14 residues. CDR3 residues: CASREGGSSYEQYF.

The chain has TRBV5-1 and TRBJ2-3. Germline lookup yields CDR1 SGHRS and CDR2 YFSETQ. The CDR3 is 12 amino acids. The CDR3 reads CASSLTTDTQYF.

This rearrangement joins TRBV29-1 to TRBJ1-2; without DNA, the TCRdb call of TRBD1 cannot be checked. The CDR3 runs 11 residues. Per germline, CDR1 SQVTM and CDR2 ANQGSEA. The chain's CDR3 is CSVHQGFGYTF.

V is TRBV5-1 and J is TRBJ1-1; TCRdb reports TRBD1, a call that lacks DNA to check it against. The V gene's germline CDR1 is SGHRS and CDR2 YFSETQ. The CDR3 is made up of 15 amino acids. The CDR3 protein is CASSPSTGVNTEAFF. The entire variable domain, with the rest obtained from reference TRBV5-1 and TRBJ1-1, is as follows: KAGVTQTPRYLIKTRGQQVTLSCSPISGHRSVSWYQQTPGQGLQFLFEYFSETQRNKGNFPGRFSGRQFSNSRSEMNVSTLELGDSALYLCASSPSTGVNTEAFFGQGTRLTVV.

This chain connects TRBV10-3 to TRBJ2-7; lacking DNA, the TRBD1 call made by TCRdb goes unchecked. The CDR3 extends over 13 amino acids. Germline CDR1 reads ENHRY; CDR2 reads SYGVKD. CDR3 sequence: CAISGGQVNEQYF.

CDR3 in amino acids: CASSRGDRAYEQYF. The chain links TRBV5-1 to TRBJ2-7; TCRdb lists TRBD1, though no DNA is available to test this call. Germline V gene sequence: CDR1 SGHRS, CDR2 YFSETQ. The CDR3 has 14 residues.

CDR3 sequence reads: CASSLVILSSYNEQFF. The chain combines TRBV7-9 with TRBJ2-1. Germline assignment: CDR1 SEHNR and CDR2 FQNEAQ (reference sequence). This CDR3 has 16 amino acids. The full variable domain, in which reference TRBV7-9 and TRBJ2-1 provide the parts outside the CDR3, is DTGVSQNPRHKITKRGQNVTFRCDPISEHNRLYWYRQTLGQGPEFLTYFQNEAQLEKSRLLSDRFSAERPKGSFSTLEIQRTEQGDSAMYLCASSLVILSSYNEQFFGPGTRLTVL.

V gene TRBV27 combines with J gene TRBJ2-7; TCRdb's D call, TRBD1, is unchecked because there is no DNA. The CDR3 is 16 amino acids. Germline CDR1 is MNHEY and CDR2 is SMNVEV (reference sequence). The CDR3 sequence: CASSLGVGQGAGEQYF.

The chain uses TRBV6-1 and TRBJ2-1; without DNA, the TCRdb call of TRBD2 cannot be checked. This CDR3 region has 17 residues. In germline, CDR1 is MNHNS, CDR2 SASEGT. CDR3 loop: CASSEGYALAGGYEQFF.

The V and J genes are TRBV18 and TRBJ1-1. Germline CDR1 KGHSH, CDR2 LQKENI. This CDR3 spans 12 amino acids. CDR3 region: CASRLRDTEAFF. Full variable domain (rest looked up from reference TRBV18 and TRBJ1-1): NAGVMQNPRHLVRRRGQEARLRCSPMKGHSHVYWYRQLPEEGLKFMVYLQKENIIDESGMPKERFSAEFPKEGPSILRIQQVVRGDSAAYFCASRLRDTEAFFGQGTRLTVV.

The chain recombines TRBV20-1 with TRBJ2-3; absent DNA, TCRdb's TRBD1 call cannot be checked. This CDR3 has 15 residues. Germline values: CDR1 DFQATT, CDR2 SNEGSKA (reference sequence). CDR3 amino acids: CSAPRGVIHTDTQYF.

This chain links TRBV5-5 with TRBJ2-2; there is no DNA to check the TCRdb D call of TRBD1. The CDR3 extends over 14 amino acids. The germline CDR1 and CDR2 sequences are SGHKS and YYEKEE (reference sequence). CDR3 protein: CASSYTGNTGELFF. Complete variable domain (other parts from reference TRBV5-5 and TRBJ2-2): DAGVTQSPTHLIKTRGQQVTLRCSPISGHKSVSWYQQVLGQGPQFIFQYYEKEERGRGNFPDRFSARQFPNYSSELNVNALLLGDSALYLCASSYTGNTGELFFGEGSRLTVL.

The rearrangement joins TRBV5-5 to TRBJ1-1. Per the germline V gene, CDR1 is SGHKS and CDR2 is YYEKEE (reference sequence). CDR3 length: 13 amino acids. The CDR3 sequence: CASSLISRAEAFF. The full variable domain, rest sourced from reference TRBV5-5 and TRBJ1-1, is DAGVTQSPTHLIKTRGQQVTLRCSPISGHKSVSWYQQVLGQGPQFIFQYYEKEERGRGNFPDRFSARQFPNYSSELNVNALLLGDSALYLCASSLISRAEAFFGQGTRLTVV.

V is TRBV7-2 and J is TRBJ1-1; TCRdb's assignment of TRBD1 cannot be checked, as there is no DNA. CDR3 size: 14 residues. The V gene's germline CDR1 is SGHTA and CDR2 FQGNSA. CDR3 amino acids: CASSLEGGGTEAFF.